What follows describes a single TCR beta chain. Its cognate antigen has yet to be identified. Base quality data are lacking; no much larger clone is found one base away. Using the deep immunoSEQ assay, TCR CDR3 regions were amplified from genomic DNA by multiplex PCR. Extracted genomic DNA from each cell subset was spread evenly across all wells of several immunoSEQ 96-well plates, with each plate serving as a replicate. Each replicate PCR for sorted subsets received approximately 220 ng genomic DNA, equal to roughly 33,000 T cell genomes. The purified libraries were quantified using a Qubit 3.0 fluorometer, sized with a Bioanalyzer 2100, and then quantified again using the KAPA Library Quantification kit. Every immunoSEQ 96-well plate was sequenced on a dedicated single-read 150-cycle Illumina NextSeq 550 flow cell. Per the source publication's procedure: Because the immunoSEQ output held only junctional sequences and lacked quality scores, the filtering could not match the filtering applied to full-length reads. To assign V/J genes and CDR3, sequences were annotated using PyIR, a Python wrapper for IgBLAST v1.9, with IMGT germline references. Any read was removed if the V/J assignment was weak (E-value above 1e-6), the CDR3 was missing, or the read contained stop codons, out-of-frame junctions, or ambiguous translated residues. A V3J clonotype was defined by an identical inferred V gene, J gene, and CDR3 amino acid sequence. To compute the percentage overlap between repertoires, the number of shared unique clonotypes was divided by the size of the smaller repertoire. Richness of each repertoire was evaluated using RTK rarefaction, the Chao1 estimator, and Recon v2.1 estimates of unobserved clonotypes. OLGA was used to compute generation probabilities for all TCRbeta clonotypes that the gDNA method yielded from several donors. The table comes from immuneACCESS by way of TCRdb, which keeps in-frame sequences with V and J called. Part of the clones is missing from these tables; in studies checked, under half for an unresolved V gene and the rest for unknown reasons. V and J calls and clone size are copied from that table; D and trimming were computed from the DNA. This sample holds approximately 980,000 clones; approximately 80% were observed only once. Jointly, the top ten make up around 1.4% of the sample.

The CDR3 numbers 14 residues from cysteine through phenylalanine. Just CDR3 DNA is preserved here, 42 bases in frame from base 1. The CDR1 and CDR2 encoded by the germline V gene (reference sequence) are SGHKS and YYEKEE. Trimming removed 0 bases from V and 1 base from J; the gene matches leave 0 bases unexplained. The donors were healthy, HIV-negative adults with no recently reported acute infections or vaccinations. All donors were Caucasian adults living in Nashville, Tennessee, USA. CD4+ T cells were enriched by magnetic negative selection; naive cells were then positively selected on CD45RA, and the negative fraction formed the memory subset. Blood was collected by leukapheresis, and PBMCs were isolated by Ficoll-Histopaque density gradient centrifugation and then cryopreserved in liquid nitrogen vapor phase. Purity and quantity of every magnetically sorted T cell population were checked by analytical flow cytometry. Each sorted fraction had its genomic DNA isolated and then quantified by UV absorbance on a Nanodrop 2000c.

This record belongs to a study of shared clonotypes between healthy human individuals (TCRdb year 2020). For the wider study: The cohort included three men and a couple of women between 18 and 49 years of age. For each donor, three plates each were used for CD4 naive and CD4 memory, two plates were used for CD8 naive, and one plate was used for CD8 memory. Blood TCR repertoires of a handful of healthy adults were deeply sequenced to estimate repertoire size and the extent of clonotype sharing between individuals. Different laboratories and diverse techniques were used to prepare libraries and sequence TCR repertoires, to increase sequencing depth and limit assay-specific biases. Per donor, leukapheresis produced somewhere between about 0.9 and 9 billion PBMCs.

Findings and caveats that apply to the study as a whole: Larger estimated clonotype richness was generally found for naive subsets than for memory subsets. Pairwise subsampling indicated that sequencing depth was expected to affect the degree of clonotype sharing among donors. Even with the large sequencing depth, rarefaction of the sorted-subset datasets indicated that sequencing was incomplete. Clonotypes shared by all four sorted-subset donors showed higher generation probabilities than non-shared clonotypes. When a handful of donors were compared, the shared fraction of clonotypes was around 5% for naive CD4, over 3% for naive CD8, 2.3% for memory CD4, and 0.4% for memory CD8. Sampling was restricted to blood, and TCR repertoires in tissues likely differ from the TCR repertoires found in blood. Because the study included a small number of donors, the genetic and exposure-history diversity represented was limited.

The sequenced material came from memory CD4+ T cells sorted from blood. What this sample's cell subset or site label stands for: CD45RA-negative fraction. Here the chain combines TRBV5-5 and TRBJ1-2; 7 bases in between match TRBD1. This TCR came from a man in his late teens or twenties in good health. The CDR3 region has the sequence CASSLDRGNYGYTF. Read as DNA, the sequence is TGTGCCAGCAGCTTGGACAGGGGTAACTATGGCTACACCTTC.